This TCR beta chain appears in the sequencing data of a study of cytomegalovirus exposure and HLA in healthy donors. General study points: In a later analysis, V- and J-gene trimming of beta chains associated with a DCLRE1C missense variant, replicated independently. As confirmed in vitro, a few CMV-associated chains were specific for CMV antigens. According to an earlier analysis, most TCR beta V segments yielded productive rearrangements about 87% or about 30% of the time. It was reported that the classifier diagnosed cytomegalovirus status with high specificity and sensitivity in both the original and validation cohorts.

The V segment lost 11 bases and the J segment 4 bases; nucleotides outside the gene matches: 5. CDR3 length: 12 residues. Looked up from germline, CDR1 is ENHRY and CDR2 is SYGVKD. As regards this clone: The antigen remains undetermined.

The PCR had 60 Vbeta and 13 Jbeta primers. Some clones are missing from TCRdb's copy, which holds only in-frame ones; the method was immunoSEQ multiplex PCR. The sample consists of about 130,000 clones, 74% of them appearing once. This TCR was recovered from a man aged 35 to 55 in good health and CMV-seropositive. The rearrangement joins TRBV10-3 to TRBJ2-3; the match to TRBD2 covers 8 bases. Sequencing input: PBMCs. The CDR3 nucleotides are TGTGCCGCCGGGGGGGAGCCAGATACGCAGTATTTT. This codes for CAAGGEPDTQYF.